Described below is a single T cell receptor beta chain sequence and its context. Its antigen is currently unknown. Time point described: newly diagnosed GD, antithyroid drugs for less than 3 months. Extracted PBMC RNA gave rise to the TCR library. This specimen comes from a study of regulatory T cells in long-lasting Graves disease. General study points: Persistent patients had more shared public clonotypes (around 2,800) than new patients (approximately 920). Thyroid tissue was not studied; only peripheral blood was.

V was clipped by 2 bases and J by 6 bases, with 15 bases between them. This CDR3 is 14 amino acids long. Germline V gene lookup returns CDR1 SGHRS and CDR2 YFSETQ. The authors built TCR beta libraries using iRepertoire HTBI primers and Arm-PCR of CDR3 regions. Each CDR3 protein gets one entry after TCRdb re-called the multiplex PCR reads with MiXCR. The table shows 600,000 to 650,000 distinct CDR3 sequences, with approximately 15% occurring only once. The same sample was also studied in work on T cells in Graves' hyperthyroidism and ophthalmopathy.

Sequences were derived from peripheral blood mononuclear cells (PBMCs), sampled at new diagnosis, from a patient treated with antithyroid drugs. The genes are TRBV5-1 and TRBJ2-7, with D perhaps TRBD1 or TRBD2 (5 bases each). The sequence was obtained from a woman under 40 with Graves disease. The CDR3 DNA sequence: TGCGCCAGCAGCTTCCTCGGGGCGGAGATCGAGCAGTACTTC. This sequence encodes CASSFLGAEIEQYF. The whole variable domain, filled in from reference TRBV5-1 and TRBJ2-7, reads KAGVTQTPRYLIKTRGQQVTLSCSPISGHRSVSWYQQTPGQGLQFLFEYFSETQRNKGNFPGRFSGRQFSNSRSEMNVSTLELGDSALYLCASSFLGAEIEQYFGPGTRLTVT.